The entry that follows covers one T cell receptor beta chain sequence. Antigen unknown. This specimen comes from a study of cytomegalovirus exposure and HLA in healthy donors. Study-level results: It was taken for granted in presence/absence analyses that sequencing depth across donors was roughly uniform. One variant, a missense change in DCLRE1C, was linked in a later analysis to TCR beta V- and J-gene trimming. In an earlier analysis, productive rearrangement rates for most beta V segments clustered near 87% or 30%.

Use of 60 Vbeta and 13 Jbeta primers characterized the PCR. Original processing methods: Later work found 65 million to 85 million unique TCR beta chains, with roughly 11 million shared. The assay was immunoSEQ multiplex PCR, and TCRdb's table has in-frame clones only and misses some. That table gives V, J and clone size, and the DNA gave D and trimming. The sample lists around 180,000 clones, about 72% occurring once. Per the germline V gene, CDR1 is LNHDA and CDR2 is SQIVND (reference sequence). The CDR3 is 16 residues long. V shed 1 base and J 5 bases; nucleotides not matched to a gene: 4. The clonotype comes from a girl between 5 and 17 years old in good health and CMV-seronegative. The chain recombines TRBV19 with TRBJ2-2; TRBD1 aligns across 10 bases. Specimen: PBMCs. The CDR3 nucleotides read TGTGCCAGTAGTATAGCGACAGGGGGCGTTACCGGGGAGCTGTTTTTT. The encoded protein is CASSIATGGVTGELFF.